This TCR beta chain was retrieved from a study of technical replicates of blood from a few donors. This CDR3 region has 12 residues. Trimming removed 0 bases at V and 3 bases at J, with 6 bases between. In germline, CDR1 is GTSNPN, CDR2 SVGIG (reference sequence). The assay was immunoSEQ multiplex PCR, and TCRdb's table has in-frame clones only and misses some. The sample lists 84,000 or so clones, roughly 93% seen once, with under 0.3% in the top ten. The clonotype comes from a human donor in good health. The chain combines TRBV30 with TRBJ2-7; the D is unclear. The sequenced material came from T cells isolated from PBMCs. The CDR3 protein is CAWSVAIYEQYF. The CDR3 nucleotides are TGTGCCTGGAGTGTAGCGATCTACGAGCAGTACTTC.